Listed below are T cell receptor beta chains from one sample, sequenced in a study of T cell repertoires in cytomegalovirus infection. TCRdb re-called the reads with MiXCR, one entry per CDR3 protein. The table includes 700,000 to 900,000 distinct CDR3 sequences, about 29% detected once. These TCRs' antigens remain unknown. The sample consisted of cultured CD8+ T cells from PBMCs, taken from culture after CMV antigen stimulation. These receptors all stem from a human donor in good health (CMV status not recorded). Some clones in this sample may be carry-over from other donors' samples. Each CDR3 is given with its conserved first and last residue. The D gene is left open where the match is weak. Where a row states a size, it is once, few, many or the class of an expanded clone; other rows omit it.

v_gene	d_gene	abundance	j_gene	CDR3aa	CDR3nt
TRBV5-1	.	.	TRBJ2-5	CASSVEGLAIQETQYF	TGCGCCAGCAGCGTGGAGGGGTTAGCGATCCAAGAGACCCAGTACTTC
TRBV7-9	.	few	TRBJ1-2	CASSTGTGPTGYTF	TGTGCCAGCAGCACGGGGACCGGTCCGACGGGCTACACCTTC
TRBV2	.	many	TRBJ2-2	CASSGNGELFF	TGTGCCAGCAGTGGTAACGGGGAGCTGTTTTTT
TRBV7-6	.	.	TRBJ2-5	CASSLAPGPTRQETQYF	TGTGCCAGCAGCTTAGCCCCGGGCCCAACCCGCCAAGAGACCCAGTACTTC
TRBV4-1	.	few	TRBJ1-1	CASSQAPRATEAFF	TGCGCCAGCAGCCAAGCCCCCCGGGCGACTGAAGCTTTCTTT
TRBV7-7	.	few	TRBJ2-2	CASSLDTGTGELFF	TGTGCTAGCAGCTTAGACACAGGGACCGGGGAGCTGTTTTTT
TRBV4-3	.	.	TRBJ1-4	CASSQEKPGLNEKLFF	TGCGCCAGCAGCCAAGAAAAGCCGGGCCTAAATGAAAAACTGTTTTTT
TRBV5-1	TRBD1	few	TRBJ2-1	CASSLWTGAPIVEQFF	TGCGCCAGCAGCCTATGGACAGGGGCCCCGATCGTAGAGCAGTTCTTC
TRBV6-2/TRBV6-3	TRBD2	many	TRBJ2-5	CASRPGLAGVQTQYF	TGTGCCAGCAGACCGGGACTAGCGGGGGTACAGACCCAGTACTTC
TRBV4-1	.	.	TRBJ1-6	CASSQVYGDVWPLHF	TGCGCCAGCAGCCAAGTGTACGGGGACGTCTGGCCCCTCCACTTT
TRBV5-4	TRBD1	.	TRBJ2-3	CASSDRGVGTDTQYF	TGTGCCAGCAGCGACAGGGGCGTTGGCACAGATACGCAGTATTTT
TRBV7-3	TRBD2	.	TRBJ2-5	CASSSPLAGGKETQYF	TGTGCCAGCAGCTCCCCCCTAGCGGGGGGGAAAGAGACCCAGTACTTC
TRBV19	TRBD1	few	TRBJ1-6	CASSRQGGRDAYNSPLHF	TGTGCCAGTAGCCGTCAGGGGGGGCGCGACGCCTATAATTCACCCCTCCACTTT
TRBV12-3/TRBV12-4	TRBD1	many	TRBJ1-2	CASSRQGLDYGYTF	TGTGCCAGCAGTAGACAGGGGTTGGACTATGGCTACACCTTC
TRBV29-1	.	.	TRBJ1-2	CSVEDRVGGPYGYTF	TGCAGCGTCGAAGATCGGGTAGGGGGACCCTATGGCTACACCTTC
TRBV6-1	.	.	TRBJ1-1	CASSGWMTSEAFF	TGTGCCAGCAGTGGCTGGATGACTTCCGAAGCTTTCTTT
TRBV27	.	many	TRBJ2-5	CASRPLVGSQETQYF	TGTGCCAGCAGACCCCTAGTAGGATCGCAAGAGACCCAGTACTTC
TRBV27	.	few	TRBJ2-1	CASSPTGAKQFF	TGTGCCAGCAGTCCGACCGGGGCCAAGCAGTTCTTC
TRBV27	.	.	TRBJ2-5	CASSLAVGGETQYF	TGTGCCAGCAGTTTAGCCGTGGGGGGAGAGACCCAGTACTTC
TRBV15	TRBD1	.	TRBJ2-1	CATSPRDRDQSFSYNEQFF	TGTGCCACCAGCCCCCGGGACAGGGACCAATCCTTCTCCTACAATGAGCAGTTCTTC
TRBV7-8	.	many	TRBJ1-6	CASSLVSVGSPLHF	TGTGCCAGCAGCTTAGTATCGGTTGGATCACCCCTCCACTTT
TRBV6-5	.	few	TRBJ1-4	CASSYLTRVGSNEKLFF	TGTGCCAGCAGTTACTTGACGAGGGTGGGGTCAAATGAAAAACTGTTTTTT
TRBV12-3/TRBV12-4	TRBD1	.	TRBJ2-7	CASSFSGTGAYEQYF	TGTGCCAGCAGCTTCTCCGGGACAGGGGCCTACGAGCAGTACTTC
TRBV7-3	TRBD2	.	TRBJ2-1	CASSRTSGTAYNEQFF	TGTGCCAGCAGCCGGACTAGCGGGACAGCCTACAATGAGCAGTTCTTC
TRBV7-9	.	many	TRBJ2-3	CASSLAMGDTQYF	TGTGCCAGCAGCTTAGCGATGGGAGATACGCAGTATTTT
TRBV12-3/TRBV12-4	TRBD2	few	TRBJ2-7	CASSLRGYHEQYF	TGTGCCAGCAGTTTGCGGGGGTACCACGAGCAGTACTTC
TRBV4-3	.	.	TRBJ2-1	CASSGLGSYNEQFF	TGCGCCAGCAGTGGCTTGGGCTCCTACAATGAGCAGTTCTTC
TRBV19	.	.	TRBJ1-1	CASSPAGGRGMYTEAFF	TGTGCCAGTAGTCCCGCCGGGGGTCGGGGCATGTACACTGAAGCTTTCTTT
TRBV12-3/TRBV12-4	.	few	TRBJ2-1	CASSNRGGLSYSYNEQFF	TGTGCCAGCAGTAATAGAGGGGGGCTCTCATACTCCTACAATGAGCAGTTCTTC
TRBV14	.	.	TRBJ2-1	CASSPRGNLTAYNEQFF	TGTGCCAGCAGCCCGAGGGGTAATTTGACAGCCTACAATGAGCAGTTCTTC
TRBV7-6	.	many	TRBJ1-1	CASSLGTTPNTEAFF	TGTGCCAGCAGCTTAGGGACGACCCCGAACACTGAAGCTTTCTTT
TRBV28	.	.	TRBJ2-3	CASSLGRARTDTQYF	TGTGCCAGCAGTTTGGGGCGGGCGCGCACAGATACGCAGTATTTT
TRBV6-5	.	.	TRBJ1-2	CATGQTGLSEGYTF	TGTGCCACCGGACAAACCGGGCTCAGCGAGGGCTACACCTTC
TRBV7-6	TRBD1	many	TRBJ2-1	CASSLGQGVSYNEQFF	TGTGCCAGCAGCTTGGGACAGGGGGTCTCCTACAATGAGCAGTTCTTC
TRBV2	.	few	TRBJ2-7	CASSEAEGQAYEQYF	TGTGCCAGCAGTGAAGCAGAAGGGCAGGCCTACGAGCAGTACTTC
TRBV9	TRBD1	few	TRBJ2-1	CASSVAWDRDDEQFF	TGTGCCAGCAGCGTAGCTTGGGACAGGGACGATGAGCAGTTCTTC
TRBV7-6	.	.	TRBJ2-5	CASSLGIAVQETQYF	TGTGCCAGCAGCTTGGGGATAGCGGTCCAAGAGACCCAGTACTTC
TRBV5-4	.	few	TRBJ1-1	CASQGGENTEAFF	TGTGCCAGCCAGGGAGGGGAGAACACTGAAGCTTTCTTT
TRBV28	TRBD1	many	TRBJ2-1	CASSSAGTGSNEQFF	TGTGCCAGCAGCTCTGCCGGGACAGGGAGCAATGAGCAGTTCTTC
TRBV7-2	.	.	TRBJ1-2	CASSAQPGGGGGYTF	TGTGCCAGCAGCGCCCAGCCCGGGGGAGGGGGAGGCTACACCTTC
TRBV13	.	few	TRBJ1-5	CASSFGVGDSNQPQHF	TGTGCCAGCAGCTTCGGAGTCGGAGATAGCAATCAGCCCCAGCATTTT
TRBV5-3	.	.	TRBJ2-1	CASSSAGHLAYNEQFF	TGTGCCAGCAGCTCTGCGGGACATCTGGCCTACAATGAGCAGTTCTTC
TRBV12-3/TRBV12-4	TRBD1	few	TRBJ2-5	CASSTRQGWQETQYF	TGTGCCAGCAGTACCCGACAGGGGTGGCAAGAGACCCAGTACTTC
TRBV19	TRBD1	few	TRBJ1-1	CASSLSTGGGTEAFF	TGTGCCAGTAGTCTTTCGACAGGGGGAGGAACTGAAGCTTTCTTT
TRBV19	.	few	TRBJ2-1	CASSIDYKRRVPLHNEQFF	TGTGCCAGTAGTATAGATTACAAACGCAGGGTGCCCCTACACAATGAGCAGTTCTTC
TRBV7-6	.	.	TRBJ1-6	CASSSLGPGTMRSPLHF	TGTGCCAGCAGCTCACTAGGGCCCGGGACTATGAGGTCACCCCTCCACTTT
TRBV6-2/TRBV6-3	.	.	TRBJ2-2	CASSYSKLVANTGELFF	TGTGCCAGCAGTTACTCGAAACTAGTAGCGAACACCGGGGAGCTGTTTTTT
TRBV19	TRBD2	.	TRBJ2-1	CASWPRGGGIDEQFF	TGTGCCAGTTGGCCCCGGGGGGGGGGGATCGATGAGCAGTTCTTC
TRBV5-5	TRBD1	.	TRBJ1-1	CASRPRQGGDTEAFF	TGTGCCAGCAGACCCCGACAGGGAGGGGACACTGAAGCTTTCTTT
TRBV7-6	.	many	TRBJ2-7	CASSLEAGLSYEQYF	TGTGCCAGCAGCTTAGAGGCGGGGCTCTCCTACGAGCAGTACTTC
TRBV24-1	.	few	TRBJ2-2	CATSDLGMSNTGELFF	TGTGCCACCAGTGATTTGGGGATGTCGAACACCGGGGAGCTGTTTTTT
TRBV6-2/TRBV6-3	.	many	TRBJ2-5	CASREETQYF	TGTGCCAGCAGAGAAGAGACCCAGTACTTC
TRBV14	.	.	TRBJ2-1	CASSRFLTGLSYNEQFF	TGTGCCAGCAGCCGCTTTTTGACTGGCCTCTCCTACAATGAGCAGTTCTTC
TRBV7-9	TRBD1	many	TRBJ2-3	CATGLTSRQGITDTQYF	TGTGCCACCGGGTTGACTTCGAGACAGGGAATCACAGATACGCAGTATTTT